Listed below are T cell receptor beta chains from one sample, sequenced in a study of T cell repertoires in cytomegalovirus infection. Which antigens these TCRs recognize remains unknown. From the reads, TCRdb called clonotypes with MiXCR, one entry per CDR3 protein. This table holds about 700,000 distinct CDR3 sequences, approximately 33% found once. The input for sequencing was cultured PBMCs, taken from culture after CMV antigen stimulation. Source of these receptors: a human donor in good health (CMV status not recorded). Some clones in this sample may be carry-over from other donors' samples. Each CDR3 is given with its conserved first and last residue. A D gene is named only where the DNA matches it firmly. Size is omitted from some rows. Given values are once, few, many or a class for expanded clones.

TRBV12-3/TRBV12-4,TRBJ2-5,.,.,TGTGCCAGCGGAGAACAGGGCGGGGAGACCCAGTACTTC,CASGEQGGETQYF
TRBV2,TRBJ2-1,.,.,TGTGCCAGCAAGGGGGAATCCTACAATGAGCAGTTCTTC,CASKGESYNEQFF
TRBV19,TRBJ2-4,once,TRBD2,TGTGCCAGTAGTATACGAGCTAGCGGGTATCTCCAAAGCATTCAGTACTTC,CASSIRASGYLQSIQYF
TRBV11-2,TRBJ2-7,few,TRBD2,TGTGCCAGCAGCTTACCCGGGACTAGCGGGAGGGCCCTCTACGAGCAGTACTTC,CASSLPGTSGRALYEQYF
TRBV29-1,TRBJ2-5,few,.,TGCAGCGTTCAGGGACGGTTAATCGAGACCCAGTACTTC,CSVQGRLIETQYF
TRBV7-9,TRBJ1-1,few,.,TGTGCCAGCAGTTCAACTTCAGGTACTGAAGCTTTCTTT,CASSSTSGTEAFF
TRBV6-2/TRBV6-3,TRBJ2-1,.,TRBD2,TGTGCCAGCAGTTCGCTAGCGGGGGTTCACAATGAGCAGTTCTTC,CASSSLAGVHNEQFF
TRBV7-2,TRBJ2-7,few,.,TGTGCCAGCAGCTCCAGACGCACAGGATCCTACGAGCAGTACTTC,CASSSRRTGSYEQYF
TRBV20-1,TRBJ2-5,.,TRBD2,TGCAGTGCTAGACAACGGGGAGCGGGGAGCCAAGAGACCCAGTACTTC,CSARQRGAGSQETQYF
TRBV7-8,TRBJ2-7,few,.,TGTGCCAGCAGCTTTAGGGGGAGTCCCTACGAGCAGTACTTC,CASSFRGSPYEQYF
TRBV7-6,TRBJ2-5,.,TRBD2,TGTGCCAGCAGGCACCCGGGGGGTAAAGAGACCAAGTACTTC,CASRHPGGKETKYF
TRBV7-9,TRBJ1-1,many,.,TGTGCCAGCAGCTTCTCCGGGACGCGGCTGTACACTGAAGCTTTCTTT,CASSFSGTRLYTEAFF
TRBV7-8,TRBJ2-4,many,.,TGTGCCAGCAGCTTAGATGGTGCAGTTCAGTACTTC,CASSLDGAVQYF
TRBV11-2,TRBJ2-3,.,.,TGTGCCAGCAGCTCTAGAGGGGCAGGGATCACAGATACGCAGTATTTT,CASSSRGAGITDTQYF
TRBV28,TRBJ1-4,.,.,TGTGCCAGCAGAACGGGGGCGACCCATGAAAAACTGTTTTTT,CASRTGATHEKLFF
TRBV6-5,TRBJ2-7,few,TRBD2,TGTGCCAGCAGTTACGGGCGGGAGATTCCCGAGCAGTACTTC,CASSYGREIPEQYF
TRBV5-4,TRBJ1-6,once,.,TGTGCCAGCAGGGGGCCGGGCGAGGAGGATTCACCCCTCCACTTT,CASRGPGEEDSPLHF
TRBV20-1,TRBJ2-1,few,.,TGCAGTGCTACCTTGGGCAATGAGCAGTTCTTC,CSATLGNEQFF
TRBV28,TRBJ2-7,.,TRBD1,TGTGCCAGCAGAGGCAGGGGGCGGGACGAGCAGTACTTC,CASRGRGRDEQYF
TRBV5-1,TRBJ2-7,.,.,TGCGCCAGCAGCTTGGCTGGAGAGGGACTCTACGAGCAGTACTTC,CASSLAGEGLYEQYF
TRBV7-2,TRBJ2-5,many,.,TGTGCCAGCAGCTTTTCGCGGAGCCTGGGGGAGACCCAGTACTTC,CASSFSRSLGETQYF
TRBV7-2,TRBJ2-3,.,.,TGTGCCAGCAGCTTAAAGTTAGGGGGACTTGGGATCGGCACAGATACGCAGTATTTT,CASSLKLGGLGIGTDTQYF
TRBV11-2,TRBJ1-5,few,.,TGTGCCAGCAGCTTAGTAGCCGGGGAGGATCAGCCCCAGCATTTT,CASSLVAGEDQPQHF
TRBV7-2,TRBJ1-2,many,TRBD1,TGTGCCAGCAGCCCCGGGCAGGGGGTCACCTATGGCTACACCTTC,CASSPGQGVTYGYTF
TRBV7-2,TRBJ1-2,many,.,TGTGCCAGCAGCTTAGTGTCCAGGGACTATGGCTACACCTTC,CASSLVSRDYGYTF
TRBV12-5,TRBJ1-6,few,.,TGTGCTAGTGGTTTGGGAGCCCGCTATAATTCACCCCTCCACTTT,CASGLGARYNSPLHF
TRBV7-9,TRBJ2-5,few,TRBD1,TGTGCCAGCAGCTCCGACAGGGCTCAAGAGACCCAGTACTTC,CASSSDRAQETQYF
TRBV19,TRBJ2-1,.,.,TGTGCCAGTAGTAGGTTTCCTCGAACCTACAATGAGCAGTTCTTC,CASSRFPRTYNEQFF
TRBV10-3,TRBJ1-5,few,TRBD1,TGTGCGACAGGGGCGGGAAATCAGCCCCAGCATTTT,CATGAGNQPQHF
TRBV7-2,TRBJ1-2,.,.,TGTGCCAGCAGCTTAGGTCGCGTGGGGAGTTCGGGGGGCTACACCTTC,CASSLGRVGSSGGYTF
TRBV20-1,TRBJ1-5,once,.,TGCAGTGCTAGGAAAGGAAATCAGCCCCAGCATTTT,CSARKGNQPQHF
TRBV19,TRBJ2-1,.,.,TGTGCCAGTAGTATAACAGAAACCTACAATGAGCAGTTCTTC,CASSITETYNEQFF
TRBV4-1,TRBJ1-2,once,.,TGCGCCAGCAGCCACCTCCGGGTGGGGGTGAACTATGGCTACACCTTC,CASSHLRVGVNYGYTF
TRBV7-2,TRBJ2-7,many,.,TGTGCCAGCAGCTCCACCTACTACGAGCAGTACTTC,CASSSTYYEQYF
TRBV11-2,TRBJ2-7,.,.,TGTGCCAGCAGCTTCGGGACACCGGACCGCGAGCAGTACTTC,CASSFGTPDREQYF
TRBV19,TRBJ2-7,.,TRBD1,TGTGCCAGTAGTGAAGGACAGGGCTTACACGAGCAGTACTTC,CASSEGQGLHEQYF
TRBV12-3/TRBV12-4,TRBJ2-7,.,TRBD1,TGTGCCAGCAGAGAAACAGGGGACCTCGACGAGCAGTACTTC,CASRETGDLDEQYF
TRBV27,TRBJ2-5,.,TRBD2,TGTGCCAGCAGTTACAGCCCCCACCGACCGGGAGGAGAGACCCAGTACTTC,CASSYSPHRPGGETQYF
TRBV6-6,TRBJ1-6,few,TRBD1,TGTGCCAGCAGTTACTCGTTACCGGGACAGGGGAATTCACCCCTCCACTTT,CASSYSLPGQGNSPLHF
TRBV24-1,TRBJ2-1,once,.,TGTGCCACCAGTGATCCCGCGGCCACACACAATGAGCAGTTCTTC,CATSDPAATHNEQFF
TRBV5-3,TRBJ2-3,.,TRBD2,TGTGCCAGCAGCAACCAAAAAACCGGGACTAGCGGTCGCACAGATACGCAGTATTTT,CASSNQKTGTSGRTDTQYF
TRBV7-2,TRBJ2-1,many,.,TGTGCCAGCAGCTTAGGTGTGGGAGCCTACAATGAGCAGTTCTTC,CASSLGVGAYNEQFF
TRBV12-3/TRBV12-4,TRBJ2-1,.,.,TGTGCCAGCAGTCCCCTTCGATGGGGAGAGTACAATGAGCAGTTCTTC,CASSPLRWGEYNEQFF
TRBV7-2,TRBJ2-5,few,.,TGTGCCAGCAGCTGGGACGTGGAGACCCAGTACTTC,CASSWDVETQYF
TRBV5-4,TRBJ2-3,few,.,TGTGCCAGTCGTTTAAGTCAACGTCGCACAGATACGCAGTATTTT,CASRLSQRRTDTQYF
TRBV7-2,TRBJ2-7,many,TRBD2,TGTGCCAGCAGCTTAGTTTTGGCTAGCGGGGTTATTGGGAACTTC,CASSLVLASGVIGNF
TRBV19,TRBJ2-1,.,TRBD2,TGTGCCAGTAATTCCGGGACTAGCGGGGTTTCGGGGCAGTTCTTC,CASNSGTSGVSGQFF
TRBV7-2,TRBJ2-7,many,TRBD1,TGTGCCAGCAGCCCTCGACAGGGTTTGAGGGAGCAGTACTTC,CASSPRQGLREQYF
TRBV19,TRBJ1-2,few,TRBD1,TGTGCCAGTACGCCGCGGACAGGGATCAATGGCTACACCTTC,CASTPRTGINGYTF
TRBV19,TRBJ2-1,.,.,TGTGCCAGTAGTGCACCGGGACTGAGGGCTCTTAATGAGCAGTTCTTC,CASSAPGLRALNEQFF
TRBV19,TRBJ2-1,few,TRBD2,TGTGCCAGTACCCCGACTAGCGGGACTTTTACTGAGCAGTTCTTC,CASTPTSGTFTEQFF
TRBV6-6,TRBJ2-5,.,TRBD2,TGTGCCAGCAGTTACTCCAGCCCTCTAGCGGGGGGCACGGCCCAGTACTTC,CASSYSSPLAGGTAQYF